The clone carrying this T cell receptor (beta chain) was observed at least ten times. As yet, its antigen is unknown. The data originate from a study of T cells after yellow fever vaccination. TCRdb re-called the 5' RACE reads with MiXCR, one entry per CDR3 protein. Here the sample spans fewer than 350,000 distinct CDR3 sequences, 8% to 10% being singletons. Broader study findings: CD4 and CD8 compartments shared a small share of clonotypes, likely from convergent recombination.

V lost 1 base to trimming and J lost 3 bases, with 0 bases between them. Germline V lookup: CDR1 GTSNPN, CDR2 SVGIG (reference sequence). CDR3 size: 10 residues. The chain carries TRBV30 and TRBJ2-5, with D unresolved. The clonotype comes from a man younger than 35 who received the YFV17D yellow fever vaccine. Source: PBMCs, taken on the day of the first yellow fever vaccination. The CDR3 sequence: CAWSEETQYF. As DNA, the CDR3 is TGTGCCTGGAGTGAAGAGACCCAGTACTTC.